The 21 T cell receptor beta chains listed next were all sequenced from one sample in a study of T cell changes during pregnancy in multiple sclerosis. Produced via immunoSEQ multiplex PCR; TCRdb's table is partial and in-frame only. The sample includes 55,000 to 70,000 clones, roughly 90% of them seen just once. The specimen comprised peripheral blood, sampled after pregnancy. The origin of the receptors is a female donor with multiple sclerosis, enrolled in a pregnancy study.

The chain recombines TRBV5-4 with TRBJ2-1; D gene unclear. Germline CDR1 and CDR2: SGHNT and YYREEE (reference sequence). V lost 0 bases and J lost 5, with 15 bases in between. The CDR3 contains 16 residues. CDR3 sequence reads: CASSLASGGTDNEQFF. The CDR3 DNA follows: TGTGCCAGCAGCTTGGCCTCAGGTGGCACCGACAATGAGCAGTTCTTC.

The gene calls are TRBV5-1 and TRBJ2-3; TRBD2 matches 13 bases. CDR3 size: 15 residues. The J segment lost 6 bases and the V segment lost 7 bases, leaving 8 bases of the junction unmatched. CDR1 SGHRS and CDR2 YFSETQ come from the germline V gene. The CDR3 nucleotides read TGCGCCAGCTTCGCAGGGACTAGCGGGGCGGATACGCAGTATTTT. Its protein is CASFAGTSGADTQYF.

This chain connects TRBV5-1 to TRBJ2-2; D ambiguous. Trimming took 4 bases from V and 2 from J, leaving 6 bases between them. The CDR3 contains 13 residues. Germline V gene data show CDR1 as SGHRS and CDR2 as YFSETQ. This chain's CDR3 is CASSRGNTGELFF. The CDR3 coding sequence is TGCGCCAGCAGCCGAGGAAACACCGGGGAGCTGTTTTTT. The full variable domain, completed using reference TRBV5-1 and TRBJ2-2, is KAGVTQTPRYLIKTRGQQVTLSCSPISGHRSVSWYQQTPGQGLQFLFEYFSETQRNKGNFPGRFSGRQFSNSRSEMNVSTLELGDSALYLCASSRGNTGELFFGEGSRLTVL.

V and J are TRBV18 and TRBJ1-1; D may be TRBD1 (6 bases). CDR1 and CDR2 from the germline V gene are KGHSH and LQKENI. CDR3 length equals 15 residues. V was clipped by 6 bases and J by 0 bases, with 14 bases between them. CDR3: CASSLTGSVNTEAFF. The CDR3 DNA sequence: TGTGCCAGCTCGCTAACAGGGTCGGTGAACACTGAAGCTTTCTTT.

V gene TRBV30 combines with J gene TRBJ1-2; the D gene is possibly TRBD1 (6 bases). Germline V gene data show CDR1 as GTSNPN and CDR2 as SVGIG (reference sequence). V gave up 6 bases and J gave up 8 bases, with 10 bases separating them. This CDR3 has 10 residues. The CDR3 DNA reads TGTGCCTGCAGGGGATGGGGCTACACCTTC. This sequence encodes CACRGWGYTF.

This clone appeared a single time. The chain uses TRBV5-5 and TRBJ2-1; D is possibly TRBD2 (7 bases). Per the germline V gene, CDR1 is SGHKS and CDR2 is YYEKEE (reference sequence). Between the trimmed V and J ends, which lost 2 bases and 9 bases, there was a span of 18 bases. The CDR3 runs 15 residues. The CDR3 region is CASSLPAGARGEQFF. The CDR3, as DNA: TGTGCCAGCAGCTTACCCGCGGGGGCCCGCGGTGAGCAGTTCTTC.

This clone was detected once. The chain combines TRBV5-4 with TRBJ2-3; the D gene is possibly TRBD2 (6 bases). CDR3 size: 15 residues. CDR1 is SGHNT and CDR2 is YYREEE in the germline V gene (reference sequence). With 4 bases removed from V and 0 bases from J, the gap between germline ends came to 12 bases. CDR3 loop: CASSPAGFSTDTQYF. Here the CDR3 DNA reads TGTGCCAGCAGCCCGGCGGGATTCAGCACAGATACGCAGTATTTT.

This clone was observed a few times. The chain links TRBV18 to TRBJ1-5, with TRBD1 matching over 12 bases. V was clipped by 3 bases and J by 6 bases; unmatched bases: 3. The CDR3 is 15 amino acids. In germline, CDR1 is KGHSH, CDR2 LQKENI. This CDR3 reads CASSPGTGGGQPQHF. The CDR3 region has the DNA TGTGCCAGCTCACCCGGGACAGGGGGCGGTCAGCCCCAGCATTTT.

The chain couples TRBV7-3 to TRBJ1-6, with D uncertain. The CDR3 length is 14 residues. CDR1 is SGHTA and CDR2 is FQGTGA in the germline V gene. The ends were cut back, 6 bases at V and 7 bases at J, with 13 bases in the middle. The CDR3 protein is CASRLTLDNSPLHF. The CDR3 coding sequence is TGTGCCAGCAGGTTGACATTAGACAATTCACCCCTCCACTTT.

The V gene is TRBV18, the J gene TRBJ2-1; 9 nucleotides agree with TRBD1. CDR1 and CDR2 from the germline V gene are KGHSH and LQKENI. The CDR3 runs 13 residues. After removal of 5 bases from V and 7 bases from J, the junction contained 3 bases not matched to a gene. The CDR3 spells CASSSDRGNEQFF. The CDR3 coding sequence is TGTGCCAGCTCATCGGACAGGGGAAATGAGCAGTTCTTC.

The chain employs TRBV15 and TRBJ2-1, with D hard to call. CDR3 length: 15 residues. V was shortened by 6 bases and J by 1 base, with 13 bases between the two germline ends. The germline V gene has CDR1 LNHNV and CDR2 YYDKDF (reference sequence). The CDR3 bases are TGTGCCACCAGTCAGAGGCGGTATTCCTACAATGAGCAGTTCTTC. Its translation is CATSQRRYSYNEQFF.

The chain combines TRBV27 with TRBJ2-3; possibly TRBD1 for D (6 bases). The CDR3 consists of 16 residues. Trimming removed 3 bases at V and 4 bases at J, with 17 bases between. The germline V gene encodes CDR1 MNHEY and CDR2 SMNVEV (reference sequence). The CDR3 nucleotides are TGTGCCAGCAGTTTCCGGGACAATACTCCCGCAGATACGCAGTATTTT. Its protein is CASSFRDNTPADTQYF.

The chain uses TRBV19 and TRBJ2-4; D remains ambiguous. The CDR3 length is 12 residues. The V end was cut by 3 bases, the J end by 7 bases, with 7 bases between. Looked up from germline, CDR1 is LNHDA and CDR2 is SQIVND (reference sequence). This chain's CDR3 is CASSIRMNIQYF. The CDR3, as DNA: TGTGCCAGTAGTATCAGGATGAACATTCAGTACTTC.

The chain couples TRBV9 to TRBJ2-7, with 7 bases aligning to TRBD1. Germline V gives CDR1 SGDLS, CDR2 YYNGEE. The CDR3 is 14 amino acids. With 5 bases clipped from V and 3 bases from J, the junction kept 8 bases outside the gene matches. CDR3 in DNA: TGTGCCAGCAGTTCCGGGACAGTCGACTACGAGCAGTACTTC. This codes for CASSSGTVDYEQYF.

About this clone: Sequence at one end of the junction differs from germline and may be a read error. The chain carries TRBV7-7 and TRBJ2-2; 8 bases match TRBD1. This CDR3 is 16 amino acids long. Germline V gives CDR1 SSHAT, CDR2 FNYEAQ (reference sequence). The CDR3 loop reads CASSLSGTGNTGELFF. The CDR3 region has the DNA TGTGCTAGCAGCTTATCCGGGACAGGGAACACCGGGGAGCTGTTTTTT.

The CDR3 sequence: CASSSAYAGQGFGYTF. The CDR3, as DNA: TGCGCCAGCAGCTCGGCATACGCGGGACAGGGGTTTGGCTACACCTTC. The genes are TRBV5-1 and TRBJ1-2, with 10 positions matching TRBD1. The germline gives CDR1 SGHRS, CDR2 YFSETQ. The CDR3 covers 16 residues. V lost 3 bases to trimming and J lost 7 bases; unmatched junction nucleotides: 12.

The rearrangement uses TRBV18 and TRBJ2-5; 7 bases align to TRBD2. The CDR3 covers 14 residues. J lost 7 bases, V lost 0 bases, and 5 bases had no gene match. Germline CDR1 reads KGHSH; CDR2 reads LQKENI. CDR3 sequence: CASSPPNWGGTQYF. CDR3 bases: TGTGCCAGCTCACCACCCAACTGGGGGGGGACCCAGTACTTC.

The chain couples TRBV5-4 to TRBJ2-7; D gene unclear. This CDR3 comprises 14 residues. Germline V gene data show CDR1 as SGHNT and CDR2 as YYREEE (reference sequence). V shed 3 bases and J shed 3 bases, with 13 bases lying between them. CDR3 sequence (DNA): TGTGCCAGCAGCTCGTCGGGTGAGTTCTACGAGCAGTACTTC. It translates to CASSSSGEFYEQYF.

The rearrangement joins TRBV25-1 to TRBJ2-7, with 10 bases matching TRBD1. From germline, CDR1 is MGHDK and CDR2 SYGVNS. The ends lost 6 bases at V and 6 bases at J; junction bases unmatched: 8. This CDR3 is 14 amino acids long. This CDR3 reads CASRTGGPVAEQYF. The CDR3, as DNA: TGTGCCAGCAGGACAGGGGGCCCAGTGGCCGAGCAGTACTTC.

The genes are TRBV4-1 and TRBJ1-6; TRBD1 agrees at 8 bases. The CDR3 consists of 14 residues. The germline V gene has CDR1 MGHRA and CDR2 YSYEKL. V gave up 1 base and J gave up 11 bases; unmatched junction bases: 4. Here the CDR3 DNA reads TGCGCCAGCAGCCAAGGAGACAGGGGTCCACCCCTCCACTTT. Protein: CASSQGDRGPPLHF.

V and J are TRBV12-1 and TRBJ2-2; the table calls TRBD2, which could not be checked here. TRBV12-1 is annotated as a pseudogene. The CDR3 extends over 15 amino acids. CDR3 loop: CASTGGGLYTGELFF. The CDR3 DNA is TGTGCCAGCACCGGGGGGGGGCTTTACACCGGGGAGCTGTTTTTT.